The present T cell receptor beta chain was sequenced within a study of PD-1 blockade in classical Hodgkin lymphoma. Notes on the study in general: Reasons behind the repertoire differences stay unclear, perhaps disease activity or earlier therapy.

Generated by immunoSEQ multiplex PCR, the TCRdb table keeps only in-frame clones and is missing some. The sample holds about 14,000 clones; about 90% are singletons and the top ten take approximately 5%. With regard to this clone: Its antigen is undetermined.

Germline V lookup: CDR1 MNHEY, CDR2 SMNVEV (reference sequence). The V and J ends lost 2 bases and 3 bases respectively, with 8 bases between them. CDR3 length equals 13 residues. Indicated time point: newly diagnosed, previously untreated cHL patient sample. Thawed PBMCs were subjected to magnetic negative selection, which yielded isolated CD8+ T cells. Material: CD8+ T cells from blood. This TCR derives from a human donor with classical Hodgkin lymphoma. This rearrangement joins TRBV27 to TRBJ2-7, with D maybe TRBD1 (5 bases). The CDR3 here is CASSLGRDYEQYF. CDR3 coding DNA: TGTGCCAGCAGTTTAGGCAGGGACTACGAGCAGTACTTC.